Listed below are T cell receptor beta chains from one sample, sequenced in a study of T cells in Graves' hyperthyroidism and ophthalmopathy. TCRdb redid the calling of the multiplex PCR reads with MiXCR, one entry per CDR3 protein. Here the sample spans hundreds of thousands of distinct CDR3 sequences, 45% being singletons. Source material: peripheral blood or thyroid tissue (not recorded which). The receptors come from an adult man with Graves' disease, either hyperthyroidism or ophthalmopathy (not recorded which). CDR3s include the opening cysteine and the closing phenylalanine or tryptophan. D genes are given only for firm matches. Not every row has a clone size; where given, it reads once, few, many or a size class.

J,V,size,D,CDR3,DNA
TRBJ1-4,TRBV5-4,NA,NA,CASSKDLLGEKLFF,TGTGCCAGCAGCAAGGACCTTCTGGGAGAAAAACTGTTTTTT
TRBJ1-1,TRBV2,many,NA,CASRRSPNTEAFF,TGTGCCAGCAGAAGATCTCCGAACACTGAAGCTTTCTTT
TRBJ1-1,TRBV6-1,few,NA,CASSLAGFGAEAFF,TGTGCCAGCAGCTTAGCTGGGTTCGGAGCTGAAGCTTTCTTT
TRBJ2-6,TRBV7-3,few,NA,CASSRDTSGGANVLTF,TGTGCCAGCAGTCGGGACACGTCGGGGGGGGCCAACGTCCTGACTTTC
TRBJ1-2,TRBV19,many,NA,CASSHGARFGYTF,TGTGCCAGTAGCCATGGGGCTCGGTTTGGCTACACCTTC
TRBJ2-5,TRBV6-1,NA,TRBD2,CASSPHLAGTSQETQYF,TGTGCCAGCAGCCCGCATTTAGCGGGGACGAGCCAAGAGACCCAGTACTTC
TRBJ1-5,TRBV7-2,few,TRBD1,CASSSFGQGVNQPQHF,TGTGCCAGCAGCTCCTTCGGACAGGGGGTGAATCAGCCCCAGCATTTT
TRBJ2-5,TRBV2,NA,NA,CASMLDRKETQYF,TGTGCCAGCATGCTTGACAGGAAAGAGACCCAGTACTTC
TRBJ1-1,TRBV29-1,NA,NA,CSAEGQGTTEAFF,TGCAGCGCGGAGGGGCAGGGTACCACTGAAGCTTTCTTT
TRBJ1-1,TRBV2,NA,NA,CASSTGIYTEAFF,TGTGCCAGCAGTACCGGGATCTACACTGAAGCTTTCTTT
TRBJ1-5,TRBV7-9,NA,NA,CASSFPPRTAYSNQPQHF,TGTGCCAGCAGTTTCCCCCCTCGGACAGCATATAGCAATCAGCCCCAGCATTTT
TRBJ1-6,TRBV2,NA,TRBD1,CASSAQGATGLSPLHF,TGTGCCAGCAGCGCACAGGGGGCGACAGGTCTCTCACCCCTCCACTTT
TRBJ1-2,TRBV2,many,NA,CASSESVLRGYTF,TGTGCCAGCAGTGAGTCGGTCCTGCGGGGCTACACCTTC
TRBJ1-4,TRBV7-8,many,NA,CASSPPQSKGEKLFF,TGTGCCAGCAGCCCACCACAGAGCAAGGGGGAAAAACTGTTTTTT
TRBJ2-5,TRBV6-1,NA,TRBD1,CASSETGLAQYF,TGTGCCAGCAGTGAGACAGGGTTGGCCCAGTACTTC
TRBJ1-3,TRBV10-3,NA,NA,CAISETGPGNTIYF,TGTGCCATCAGTGAGACAGGCCCGGGAAACACCATATATTTT
TRBJ2-5,TRBV7-2,few,NA,CASSLPGTQYF,TGTGCCAGCAGCTTACCGGGGACCCAGTACTTC
TRBJ2-2,TRBV5-1,NA,TRBD1,CASSTDRFTGELFF,TGCGCCAGCAGCACGGACAGGTTCACCGGGGAGCTGTTTTTT
TRBJ2-5,TRBV20-1,NA,TRBD2,CSARGSGRYETQYF,TGCAGTGCTAGGGGTAGCGGGCGGTACGAGACCCAGTACTTC
TRBJ2-7,TRBV7-2,few,NA,CASSLGSSTASYEQYF,TGTGCCAGCAGCTTGGGATCCAGTACCGCTTCCTACGAGCAGTACTTC
TRBJ2-5,TRBV20-1,NA,NA,CSAGYPGRLQETQYF,TGCAGTGCTGGCTACCCGGGACGCCTCCAAGAGACCCAGTACTTC
TRBJ1-1,TRBV20-1,few,NA,CSCLDEAGRGSVAFF,TGCAGTTGCTTAGATGAGGCAGGGAGGGGATCCGTGGCTTTCTTT
TRBJ2-7,TRBV20-1,many,NA,CSARDFGTTGHEQYF,TGCAGTGCTAGAGACTTCGGGACAACGGGCCACGAGCAGTACTTC
TRBJ1-2,TRBV5-1,NA,NA,CASSLVQGGTEGYTF,TGCGCCAGCAGCTTGGTTCAGGGTGGTACGGAAGGCTACACCTTC
TRBJ1-2,TRBV25-1,NA,TRBD1,CASAGQGARYGYTF,TGTGCCAGCGCTGGACAGGGGGCCCGCTATGGCTACACCTTC
TRBJ1-2,TRBV29-1,many,NA,CSVEEVAGNYGYTF,TGCAGCGTTGAAGAGGTGGCAGGGAACTATGGCTACACCTTC